This T cell receptor beta chain was obtained from a study of OX40 agonist ivuxolimab in advanced cancers. About the research overall: Administration of intravenous ivuxolimab to patients occurred every 2 weeks at 0.01 to 10 mg/kg. Study-level points and caveats: Some nonresponders likewise displayed low normalized T-cell clonal expansion. Circulating CD4+ and CD8+ T cells showed clonal expansion by week 6 at 0.1 to 3.0 mg/kg.

As concerns this clone: Its antigen is not known.

The method was immunoSEQ multiplex PCR; TCRdb's version includes in-frame clones alone and lacks a portion of them. Of 60,000 to 90,000 clones listed, around 82% are singletons. The V segment lost 4 bases and the J segment 6 bases; nucleotides outside the gene matches: 6. This CDR3 is 13 amino acids long. The germline gives CDR1 SGHRS, CDR2 YFSETQ. Sequenced here: CD4+ or CD8+ T cells sorted from blood, sampled in a trial of the OX40 agonist ivuxolimab. This sequence joins TRBV5-1 and TRBJ1-2; TRBD1 aligns across 7 bases. The clonotype comes from an adult with an advanced solid tumor such as melanoma, head and neck, liver or kidney cancer. CDR3 coding DNA: TGCGCCAGCAGCATAACAGGGGTGGATGGCTACACCTTC. Protein: CASSITGVDGYTF.